This T cell receptor (beta chain) derives from a study of lymphopenia after photon versus proton radiotherapy. The method was immunoSEQ multiplex PCR; TCRdb's version includes in-frame clones alone and lacks a portion of them. The sample lists approximately 170,000 clones; about 88% were seen once. Study results and limitations: Better survival with proton therapy was suggested as possible, not demonstrated. In patients who died, overall survival fell as post-nadir TCR diversity dropped more. Photon-treated patients lost naive T cells and TCR diversity; proton-treated stayed stable. Post-nadir diversity loss with photons came from oligoclonal expansion, particularly CD8+ Temra cells.

On this clone: As yet, its antigen is unknown.

The origin of this receptor is a man in his fifties with gastric cancer. Sequenced material: peripheral blood, taken from a patient treated with photon-based radiotherapy.

The DNA for the CDR3 is TGTGCCAGCAGTCCAGACAGGGCTAGCGGGGAGCTGTTTTTT. Amino acids: CASSPDRASGELFF. The chain couples TRBV6-6 to TRBJ2-2, with 7 bases matching TRBD1. Trimming cost V 5 bases and J 7 bases; bases outside gene matches: 7. CDR1 and CDR2 (germline): MNHNY, SVGAGI (reference sequence). The CDR3 consists of 14 residues.